Below are 14 T cell receptor beta chains sequenced from a single sample in a study of OX40 agonist ivuxolimab in advanced cancers. Only in-frame clones appear in the TCRdb table, and some are missing; sequencing was by immunoSEQ multiplex PCR. The sample lists some 100,000 clones, around nine tenths occurring once. The input for sequencing was CD4+ or CD8+ T cells sorted from blood, taken in a trial of the OX40 agonist ivuxolimab. These receptors all stem from an adult with an advanced solid tumor such as melanoma, head and neck, liver or kidney cancer.

The chain uses TRBV13 and TRBJ1-3; D is undetermined. Germline CDR1 PRHDT, CDR2 FYEKMQ (reference sequence). The CDR3 has 13 residues. The germline V and J ends were trimmed by 4 bases and 5 bases, with 9 bases remaining between them. CDR3 in DNA: TGTGCCAGCAGCTCCCGAGGTAGAAACACCATATATTTT. Translation gives CASSSRGRNTIYF.

V and J are TRBV19 and TRBJ1-2; maybe TRBD1 (6 bases). Trimming shortened V by 5 bases and J by 4 bases, and 20 bases separated the two germline ends. This CDR3 spans 16 amino acids. Germline CDR1 is LNHDA and CDR2 is SQIVND (reference sequence). CDR3 amino acids: CASSPDGGADSYGYTF. The CDR3 DNA sequence: TGTGCCAGTAGTCCCGACGGGGGGGCGGATAGCTATGGCTACACCTTC. Combining the CDR3 with reference TRBV19 and TRBJ1-2 gives the whole variable domain DGGITQSPKYLFRKEGQNVTLSCEQNLNHDAMYWYRQDPGQGLRLIYYSQIVNDFQKGDIAEGYSVSREKKESFPLTVTSAQKNPTAFYLCASSPDGGADSYGYTFGSGTRLTVV.

The chain joins TRBV9 to TRBJ2-5; TRBD2 is a possible D gene (6 bases). Trimming shortened V by 4 bases and J by 3 bases, and 19 bases separated the two germline ends. Germline CDR1 reads SGDLS; CDR2 reads YYNGEE. The CDR3 has 16 amino acids. CDR3 DNA: TGTGCCAGCAGCCTAGGGGCTAGTCCGGGAGAAGAGACCCAGTACTTC. Residues: CASSLGASPGEETQYF. The entire variable domain, with the rest obtained from reference TRBV9 and TRBJ2-5, is as follows: DSGVTQTPKHLITATGQRVTLRCSPRSGDLSVYWYQQSLDQGLQFLIQYYNGEERAKGNILERFSAQQFPDLHSELNLSSLELGDSALYFCASSLGASPGEETQYFGPGTRLLVL.

This chain uses TRBV19 with TRBJ1-5, with a weak D call TRBD1 (6 bases). From germline, CDR1 is LNHDA and CDR2 SQIVND (reference sequence). The CDR3 sequence is 18 residues long. Between the trimmed V and J ends, which lost 6 bases and 0 bases, there was a span of 21 bases. In DNA form, the CDR3 reads TGTGCCAGTAGCGCCGGAAACAGGGCCCTTTATAGCAATCAGCCCCAGCATTTT. This sequence encodes CASSAGNRALYSNQPQHF.

V usage is TRBV7-2 and J usage is TRBJ2-1; no firm D call. The length of the CDR3 is 13 residues. Germline CDR1 reads SGHTA; CDR2 reads FQGNSA. Trimming stripped 0 bases from V and 3 bases from J, with 3 bases between. The CDR3 protein is CASSLAIYNEQFF. The CDR3 region has the DNA TGTGCCAGCAGCTTAGCGATCTACAATGAGCAGTTCTTC. Combining the CDR3 with reference TRBV7-2 and TRBJ2-1 gives the whole variable domain GAGVSQSPSNKVTEKGKDVELRCDPISGHTALYWYRQSLGQGLEFLIYFQGNSAPDKSGLPSDRFSAERTGGSVSTLTIQRTQQEDSAVYLCASSLAIYNEQFFGPGTRLTVL.

The chain employs TRBV7-3 and TRBJ2-3; perhaps TRBD1 as D (6 bases). The CDR3 is made up of 15 amino acids. Per the germline V gene, CDR1 is SGHTA and CDR2 is FQGTGA. V lost 2 bases and J lost 4, with 13 bases in between. This chain's CDR3 is CASSLGAGVADTQYF. CDR3 nucleotide sequence: TGTGCCAGCAGCTTAGGGGCAGGGGTGGCAGATACGCAGTATTTT.

This clone turned up a few times. The chain couples TRBV7-2 to TRBJ2-7; D unclear. The CDR3 has 11 residues. Germline V gene data show CDR1 as SGHTA and CDR2 as FQGNSA. Between the trimmed V and J ends, which lost 5 bases and 4 bases, there was a span of 6 bases. Here the CDR3 DNA reads TGTGCCAGCAGCGGACCATACGAGCAGTACTTC. This sequence encodes CASSGPYEQYF.

The CDR3 coding sequence is TGCGCCAGCAGCCAAGATAGAAGTTCGCCGGACAGGGAGACCCAGTACTTC. This sequence encodes CASSQDRSSPDRETQYF. The chain is built from TRBV4-1 and TRBJ2-5, with 7 bases matching TRBD1. V shed 0 bases, J shed 5 bases, and the junction held 12 bases outside the gene matches. This CDR3 spans 17 amino acids. The germline V gene encodes CDR1 MGHRA and CDR2 YSYEKL.

This clone occurred a few times. The rearrangement links TRBV27 to TRBJ1-3, with D hard to call. Deletions cut 7 bases from V and 0 bases from J, with 7 bases between. Germline loops: CDR1 MNHEY, CDR2 SMNVEV (reference sequence). The CDR3 runs to 13 residues. The DNA of the CDR3 is TGTGCCAGCAAGAATAACTCTGGAAACACCATATATTTT. This codes for CASKNNSGNTIYF.

The chain joins TRBV19 to TRBJ2-3; D possibly corresponds to TRBD1 (5 bases). In germline, CDR1 is LNHDA, CDR2 SQIVND (reference sequence). Deletions cut 7 bases from V and 9 bases from J, with 14 bases between. This CDR3 is built from 12 residues. CDR3 residues: CASIGRQGTQYF. The CDR3, as DNA: TGTGCCAGTATAGGGCGGCAGGGCACGCAGTATTTT.

Only a few counts were recorded for this clone. The rearrangement links TRBV28 to TRBJ1-2, with 8 nucleotides matching TRBD1. The CDR3 covers 16 residues. Trimming took 2 bases from V and 4 from J; bases not matched to a gene: 9. Germline assignment: CDR1 MDHEN and CDR2 SYDVKM. CDR3 amino acids: CASSLMGGGTGYGYTF. Here the CDR3 DNA reads TGTGCCAGCAGTTTAATGGGGGGCGGGACAGGCTATGGCTACACCTTC.

This chain connects TRBV6-1 to TRBJ1-6; D unresolved. Trimming removed 4 bases at V and 5 bases at J, with 9 bases between. There are 14 residues in the CDR3. Germline CDR1 reads MNHNS; CDR2 reads SASEGT. The CDR3 nucleotides read TGTGCCAGCAGTGCGCCAGGAGATAATTCACCCCTCCACTTT. Amino acids: CASSAPGDNSPLHF.

This chain connects TRBV30 to TRBJ1-4, with TRBD1 identical over 9 bases. Germline V gene data show CDR1 as GTSNPN and CDR2 as SVGIG (reference sequence). CDR3 length: 14 residues. V shed 3 bases and J 9 bases; nucleotides not matched to a gene: 8. The CDR3 sequence: CAWSRDRVTKKLFF. As DNA, the CDR3 is TGTGCCTGGAGCCGGGACAGGGTGACGAAAAAACTGTTTTTT. Together with reference TRBV30 and TRBJ1-4, the CDR3 gives the full variable domain: SQTIHQWPATLVQPVGSPLSLECTVEGTSNPNLYWYRQAAGRGLQLLFYSVGIGQISSEVPQNLSASRPQDRQFILSSKKLLLSDSGFYLCAWSRDRVTKKLFFGSGTQLSVL.

V usage is TRBV19 and J usage is TRBJ2-5, with 9 bases lining up with TRBD1. CDR1 is LNHDA and CDR2 is SQIVND in the germline V gene (reference sequence). J was trimmed by 2 bases and V by 8 bases; bases with no gene match: 6. This CDR3 has 14 amino acids. DNA for the CDR3: TGTGCCAGTCAGGACAGGGGTCGGCAAGAGACCCAGTACTTC. Translation gives CASQDRGRQETQYF.